This T cell receptor (beta chain) emerged from a study of circulating CD8 cells and anti-PD-1 response in melanoma. Sorting of live CD3+CD8+TCRalphabeta+ cells by PD-1 and/or TIGIT gave four subsets. This clonotype occurred a few times. A much larger clonotype is one base distant, so this may be a read error. TCR libraries were prepared from about 15 ng of total RNA with the QIAseq Immune Repertoire TCR panel. A single record per CDR3 protein comes from TCRdb applying MiXCR to the reads. The sample contains roughly 2,400 distinct CDR3 sequences, approximately 6.4% of which appear only once. The CDR3 is made up of 13 amino acids. CDR1 is LNHDA and CDR2 is SQIVND in the germline V gene (reference sequence).

This sequence joins TRBV19 and TRBJ2-7; the D gene is possibly TRBD1 (6 bases). Source: CD8+ T cells from PBMCs, taken at baseline or after one month of anti-PD-1 therapy (not recorded which). This receptor was identified in a human donor with melanoma. This CDR3 is CASSITGSYEQHF. The CDR3 nucleotides are TGTGCCAGTAGTATAACAGGGTCCTACGAGCAGCACTTC.